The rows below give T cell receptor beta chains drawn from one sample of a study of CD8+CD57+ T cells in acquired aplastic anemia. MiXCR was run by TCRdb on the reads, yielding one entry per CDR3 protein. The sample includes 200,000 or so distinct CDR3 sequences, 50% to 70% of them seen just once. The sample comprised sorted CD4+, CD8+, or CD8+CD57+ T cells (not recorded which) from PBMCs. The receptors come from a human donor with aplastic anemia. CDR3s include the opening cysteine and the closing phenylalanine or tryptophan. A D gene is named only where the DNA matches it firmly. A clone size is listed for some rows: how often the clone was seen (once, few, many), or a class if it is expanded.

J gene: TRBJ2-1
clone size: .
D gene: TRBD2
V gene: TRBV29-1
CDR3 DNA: TGCAGCGCACAAGGACAGGGAACTAGCGGGACCTACAATGAGCAGTTCTTC
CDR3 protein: CSAQGQGTSGTYNEQFF

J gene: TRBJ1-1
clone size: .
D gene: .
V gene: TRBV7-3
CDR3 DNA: TGTGCCAGCAGCTCCACCGTGCGAGCTTTCTTT
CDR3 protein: CASSSTVRAFF

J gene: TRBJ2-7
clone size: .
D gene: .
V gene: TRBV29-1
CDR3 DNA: TGCAGCGTTGAAACCCAAGTGGGCTACGAGCAGTACTTC
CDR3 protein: CSVETQVGYEQYF

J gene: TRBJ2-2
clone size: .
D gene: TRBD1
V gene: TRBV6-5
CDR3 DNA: TGTGCCAGCTTGGAGGACAGGACCGGGGAGCTGTTTTTT
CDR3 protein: CASLEDRTGELFF

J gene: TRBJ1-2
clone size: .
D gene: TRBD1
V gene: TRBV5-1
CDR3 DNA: TGCGCCAGCAGCACCGGGACAGGAATCTATGGCTACACCTTC
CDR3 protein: CASSTGTGIYGYTF

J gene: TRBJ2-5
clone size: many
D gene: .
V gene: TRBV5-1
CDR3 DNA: TGCGCCAGCAGCTTAGGTGGGGGCGTTCAAGAGACCCAGTACTTC
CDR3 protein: CASSLGGGVQETQYF

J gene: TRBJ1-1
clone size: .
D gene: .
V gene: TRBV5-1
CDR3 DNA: TGCGCCAGCAGCTTGAATGACGGTTACACTGAAGCTTTCTTT
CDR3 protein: CASSLNDGYTEAFF

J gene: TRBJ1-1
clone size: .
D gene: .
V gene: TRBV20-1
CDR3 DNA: TGCAGTCCGCGGAGGCGGAACACTGAAGCTTTCTTT
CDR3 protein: CSPRRRNTEAFF

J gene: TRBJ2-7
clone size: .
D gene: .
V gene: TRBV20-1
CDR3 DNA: TGCAGTGCCGCAGTTGTTAGCTCCTACGAGCAGTACTTC
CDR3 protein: CSAAVVSSYEQYF

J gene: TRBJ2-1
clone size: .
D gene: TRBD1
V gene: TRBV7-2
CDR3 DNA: TGTGCCGGAACCCGGGACAGGGGGGTTGGTGAGCAGTTCTTC
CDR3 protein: CAGTRDRGVGEQFF

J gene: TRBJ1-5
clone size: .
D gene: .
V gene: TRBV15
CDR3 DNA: TGTGCCACCAGCAGAGATGGGGATAGCAATCAGCCCCAGCATTTT
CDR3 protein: CATSRDGDSNQPQHF

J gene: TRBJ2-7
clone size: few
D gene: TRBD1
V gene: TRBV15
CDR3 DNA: TGTGCCACCAGCAGAGATGGGACAGGTGGTGTCGGTCAGATGTACTTC
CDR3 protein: CATSRDGTGGVGQMYF

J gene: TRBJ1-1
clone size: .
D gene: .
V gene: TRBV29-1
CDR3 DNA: TGCAGCGCTACGTACCAGTTCGGGAACACTGAAGCTTTCTTT
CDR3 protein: CSATYQFGNTEAFF

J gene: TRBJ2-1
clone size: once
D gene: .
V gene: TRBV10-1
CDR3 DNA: TGCGCCAGCAGTGAGGGGGGCGGCAATGAGCAGTTCTTC
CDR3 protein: CASSEGGGNEQFF

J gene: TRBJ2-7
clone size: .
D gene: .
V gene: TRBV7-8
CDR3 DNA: TGTGCCAGTAGTATCGCGGGTCTCCCCTACGAGCAGTACTTC
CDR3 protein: CASSIAGLPYEQYF

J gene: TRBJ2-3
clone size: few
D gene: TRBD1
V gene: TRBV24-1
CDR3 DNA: TGTGCCACCAGTCCGGGACAGGGGGGGCCAGATACGCAGTATTTT
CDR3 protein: CATSPGQGGPDTQYF